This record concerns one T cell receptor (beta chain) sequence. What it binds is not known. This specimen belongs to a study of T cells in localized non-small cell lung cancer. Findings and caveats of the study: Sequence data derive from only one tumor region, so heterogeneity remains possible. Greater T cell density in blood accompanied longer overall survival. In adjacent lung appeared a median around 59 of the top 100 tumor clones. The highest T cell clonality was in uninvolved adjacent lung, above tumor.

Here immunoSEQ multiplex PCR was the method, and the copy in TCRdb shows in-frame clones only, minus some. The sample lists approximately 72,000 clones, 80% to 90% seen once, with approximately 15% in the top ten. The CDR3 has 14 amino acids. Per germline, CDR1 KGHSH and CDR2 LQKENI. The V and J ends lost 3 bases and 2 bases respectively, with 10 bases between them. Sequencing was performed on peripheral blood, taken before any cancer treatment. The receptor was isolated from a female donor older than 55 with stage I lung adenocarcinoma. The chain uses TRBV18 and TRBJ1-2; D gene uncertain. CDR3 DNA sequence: TGTGCCAGCTCACCTGGGTGGGGAAACTATGGCTACACCTTC. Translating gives CASSPGWGNYGYTF.